This T cell receptor beta chain is from a study of blood T cell repertoires in COVID-19. Background on the study: PBMCs, B-cell-depleted T cells, or T cells provided the cDNA or gDNA that made up the material.

The assay was immunoSEQ multiplex PCR, and TCRdb's table has in-frame clones only and misses some. The sample includes 100,000 to 150,000 clones, nearly 90% of them seen just once. CDR3 size: 14 residues. V was cut by 2 bases and J by 3 bases, with 12 bases left in between. Germline-derived CDR1 and CDR2 are SGHRS and YFSETQ. This rearrangement joins TRBV5-1 to TRBJ2-7; TRBD2 is a possible D gene (6 bases). This clonotype was obtained from a woman aged 55-69 years with COVID-19, enrolled during active disease. The source material was peripheral blood. CDR3 sequence: CASSFGGTSYEQYF. The CDR3 region has the DNA TGCGCCAGCAGCTTTGGAGGGACCAGCTACGAGCAGTACTTC.